The clone carrying this TCR beta chain was seen a handful of times. Its antigen is not identified. The data were obtained in a study of CD8+ T cells in alopecia areata. Study-level information: Treated patients were given oral tofacitinib, which was dosed at 5 to 10 mg twice daily. Overall study results and limits: Lesional tissue from the scalp (especially in alopecia totalis/universalis) showed higher clonality than normal scalp. Tissue-resident alphabeta T cells belonging to normal skin likewise get sequenced within scalp specimens.

CDR3 size: 13 residues. V was trimmed by 7 bases and J by 7 bases, leaving 11 bases between them. From germline, CDR1 is MNHNY and CDR2 SVGAGI (reference sequence). Reverse transcription of extracted RNA yielded cDNA, which provided the sequencing template. Repertoires were generated with immunoSEQ multiplex PCR, while TCRdb's copy carries only in-frame clones and drops some. In the table there are roughly 250,000 clones, 67% of which are singletons. In alopecia areata patients, both lesional scalp punch biopsies and peripheral blood were collected. This clonotype originated in a human donor with alopecia areata. This specimen was CD4+ T cells sorted from blood, taken at week 0. The rearrangement joins TRBV6-6 to TRBJ1-6, with D unclear. The CDR3 sequence is CASTFGENSPLHF. CDR3 DNA: TGTGCCAGCACTTTCGGGGAGAATTCACCCCTCCACTTT.